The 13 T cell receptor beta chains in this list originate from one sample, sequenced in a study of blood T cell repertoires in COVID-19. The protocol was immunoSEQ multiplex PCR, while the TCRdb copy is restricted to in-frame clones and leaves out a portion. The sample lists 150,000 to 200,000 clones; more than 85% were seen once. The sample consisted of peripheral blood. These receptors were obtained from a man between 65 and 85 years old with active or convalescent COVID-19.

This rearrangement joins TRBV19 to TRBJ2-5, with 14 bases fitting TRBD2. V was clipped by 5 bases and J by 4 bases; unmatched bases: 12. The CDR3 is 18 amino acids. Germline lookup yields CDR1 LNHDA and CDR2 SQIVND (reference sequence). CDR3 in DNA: TGTGCCAGTAGTGTTGGACTAGCGGGAGGTTGGGTGGGAGAGACCCAGTACTTC. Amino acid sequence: CASSVGLAGGWVGETQYF.

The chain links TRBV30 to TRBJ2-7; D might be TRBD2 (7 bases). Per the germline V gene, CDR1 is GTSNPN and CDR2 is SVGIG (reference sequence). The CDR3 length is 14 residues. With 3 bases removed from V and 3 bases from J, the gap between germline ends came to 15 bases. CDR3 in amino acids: CAWRRAGANYEQYF. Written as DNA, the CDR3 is TGTGCCTGGAGGAGGGCGGGGGCTAACTACGAGCAGTACTTC. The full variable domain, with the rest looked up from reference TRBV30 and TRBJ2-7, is SQTIHQWPATLVQPVGSPLSLECTVEGTSNPNLYWYRQAAGRGLQLLFYSVGIGQISSEVPQNLSASRPQDRQFILSSKKLLLSDSGFYLCAWRRAGANYEQYFGPGTRLTVT.

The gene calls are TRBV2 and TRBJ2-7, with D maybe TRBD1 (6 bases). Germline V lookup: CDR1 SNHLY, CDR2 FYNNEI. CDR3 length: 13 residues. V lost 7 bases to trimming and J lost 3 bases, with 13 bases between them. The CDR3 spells CASNRDIDYEQYF. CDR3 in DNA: TGTGCCAGCAACCGGGACATAGACTACGAGCAGTACTTC.

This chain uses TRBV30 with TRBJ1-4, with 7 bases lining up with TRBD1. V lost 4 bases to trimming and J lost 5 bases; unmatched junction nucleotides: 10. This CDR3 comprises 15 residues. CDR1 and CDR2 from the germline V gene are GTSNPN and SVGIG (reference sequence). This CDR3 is CAWTRTGEKNEKLFF. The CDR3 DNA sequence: TGTGCCTGGACCCGTACAGGGGAAAAAAATGAAAAACTGTTTTTT.

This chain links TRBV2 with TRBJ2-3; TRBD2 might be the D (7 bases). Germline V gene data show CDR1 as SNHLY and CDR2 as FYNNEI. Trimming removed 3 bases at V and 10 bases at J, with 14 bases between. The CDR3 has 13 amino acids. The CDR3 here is CASSEGGPWAQYF. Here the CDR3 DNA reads TGTGCCAGCAGTGAGGGGGGGCCCTGGGCGCAGTATTTT.

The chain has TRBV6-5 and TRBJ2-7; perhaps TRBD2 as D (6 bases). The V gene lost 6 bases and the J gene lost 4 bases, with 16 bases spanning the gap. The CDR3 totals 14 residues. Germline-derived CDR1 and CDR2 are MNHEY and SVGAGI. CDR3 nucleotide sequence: TGTGCCAGCAGGGCGGGATCACCACCTTACGAGCAGTACTTC. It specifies CASRAGSPPYEQYF.

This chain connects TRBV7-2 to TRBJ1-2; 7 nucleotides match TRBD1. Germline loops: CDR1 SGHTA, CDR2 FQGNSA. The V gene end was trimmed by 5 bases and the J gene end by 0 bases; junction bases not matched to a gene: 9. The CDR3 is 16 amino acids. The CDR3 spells CASSPSRTGPNYGYTF. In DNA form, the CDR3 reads TGTGCCAGCAGCCCATCCCGGACAGGCCCTAACTATGGCTACACCTTC.

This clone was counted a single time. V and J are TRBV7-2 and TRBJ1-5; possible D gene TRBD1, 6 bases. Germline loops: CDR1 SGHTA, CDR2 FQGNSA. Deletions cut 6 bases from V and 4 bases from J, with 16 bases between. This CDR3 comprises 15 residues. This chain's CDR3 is CASSLDRYPNQPQHF. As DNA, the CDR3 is TGTGCCAGCAGTCTTGACAGGTACCCAAATCAGCCCCAGCATTTT.

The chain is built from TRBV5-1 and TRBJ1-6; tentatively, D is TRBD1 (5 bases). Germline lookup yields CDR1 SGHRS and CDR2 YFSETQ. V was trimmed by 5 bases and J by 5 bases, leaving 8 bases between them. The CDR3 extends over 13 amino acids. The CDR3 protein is CASREQDNSPLHF. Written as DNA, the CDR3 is TGCGCCAGCAGGGAACAGGATAATTCACCCCTCCACTTT.

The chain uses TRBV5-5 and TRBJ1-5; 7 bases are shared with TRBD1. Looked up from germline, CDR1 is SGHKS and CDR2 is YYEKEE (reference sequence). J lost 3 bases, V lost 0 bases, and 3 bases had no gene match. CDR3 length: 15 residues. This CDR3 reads CASSLGGTVNQPQHF. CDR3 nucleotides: TGTGCCAGCAGCTTGGGGGGGACAGTCAATCAGCCCCAGCATTTT. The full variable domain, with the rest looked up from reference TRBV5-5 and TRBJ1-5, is DAGVTQSPTHLIKTRGQQVTLRCSPISGHKSVSWYQQVLGQGPQFIFQYYEKEERGRGNFPDRFSARQFPNYSSELNVNALLLGDSALYLCASSLGGTVNQPQHFGDGTRLSIL.

CDR3 sequence reads: CAWGGPGQGIRVVEQYF. In DNA, the CDR3 is TGTGCCTGGGGAGGCCCGGGACAGGGTATCCGGGTAGTCGAGCAGTACTTC. This chain joins TRBV30 and TRBJ2-7; 9 nucleotides align to TRBD1. V lost 5 bases, J lost 6 bases, and 20 bases stayed unmatched. Germline CDR1 and CDR2: GTSNPN and SVGIG (reference sequence). This CDR3 has 17 amino acids.

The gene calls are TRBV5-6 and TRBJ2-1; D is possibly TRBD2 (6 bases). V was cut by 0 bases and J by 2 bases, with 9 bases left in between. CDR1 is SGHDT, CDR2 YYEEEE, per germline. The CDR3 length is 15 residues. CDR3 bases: TGTGCCAGCAGCTTGGCCGGCGGGACCTACAATGAGCAGTTCTTC. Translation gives CASSLAGGTYNEQFF.

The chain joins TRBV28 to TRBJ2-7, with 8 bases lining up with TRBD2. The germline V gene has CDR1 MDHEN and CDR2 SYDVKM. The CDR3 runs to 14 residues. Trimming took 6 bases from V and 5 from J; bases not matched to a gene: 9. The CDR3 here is CASRPPIAGNEQYF. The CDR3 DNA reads TGTGCCAGCAGACCACCGATAGCGGGAAACGAGCAGTACTTC. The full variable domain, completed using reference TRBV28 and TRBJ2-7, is DVKVTQSSRYLVKRTGEKVFLECVQDMDHENMFWYRQDPGLGLRLIYFSYDVKMKEKGDIPEGYSVSREKKERFSLILESASTNQTSMYLCASRPPIAGNEQYFGPGTRLTVT.